This T cell receptor (beta chain) derives from a study of Tregs in tolerant kidney transplant recipients. TCRdb's copy holds only in-frame clones and misses some; the assay was immunoSEQ multiplex PCR. The sample has over 50,000 clones, around 82% seen once; the top ten hold approximately 4.7%. Study-level results: Findings come from small patient numbers and require larger validation.

This CDR3 is built from 13 residues. The germline V gene encodes CDR1 LGHNA and CDR2 YSLEER. V was trimmed by 2 bases and J by 5 bases, leaving 7 bases between them. Thawed PBMCs were FACS-sorted into unstimulated CD4+CD25+CD127- regulatory T cells, CD4+CD25- non-regulatory cells, CD4 and CD8 cells. With respect to this clone: Its matching antigen is unknown.

The clonotype was recovered from a human donor in good health. This rearrangement joins TRBV4-3 to TRBJ1-5; a weak D match, TRBD1 (5 bases). The sample was CD4+ T cells from blood. CDR3 DNA sequence: TGCGCCAGCAGCCAACAGACAGATCAGCCCCAGCATTTT. Its protein product is CASSQQTDQPQHF.